The 21 T cell receptor beta chains below were found in one sample sequenced in a study of blood T cells in healthy people across ages. Using a J-beta primer mix together with a sample-barcoded 5' primer, a second PCR was run for about 7 to 12 cycles. One entry per CDR3 protein results from TCRdb running MiXCR on the 5' RACE reads. This table has 1.5 million to 2 million distinct CDR3 sequences, 28% appearing once. The sample consisted of blood. These receptor sequences come from a woman in her 30s in good health.

The V and J genes are TRBV12-5 and TRBJ2-5, with D maybe TRBD2 (7 bases). The length of the CDR3 is 14 residues. Trimming pared 4 bases from V and 3 bases from J, leaving 12 bases between. Germline loops: CDR1 LGHNT, CDR2 FRNRAP. The chain's CDR3 is CASGWGGGEETQYF. Written as DNA, the CDR3 is TGTGCTAGTGGTTGGGGCGGGGGCGAAGAGACCCAGTACTTC.

The chain links TRBV3-1 to TRBJ2-4; D is unclear. The J call may be mistaken, given a closer DNA end match to TRBJ2-7. Germline assignment: CDR1 LGHDT and CDR2 YNNKEL (reference sequence). The CDR3 is 14 residues long. CDR3 protein: CASSQEPAADEQYF. The CDR3 DNA reads as TGTGCCAGCAGCCAAGAGCCCGCGGCGGACGAGCAGTACTTC.

Note on this clonotype: The junction and the germline gene differ at one end; a read error may be behind it. This chain links TRBV4-1 with TRBJ2-1, with D perhaps TRBD1 (5 bases). The germline CDR1 and CDR2 sequences are MGHRA and YSYEKL. The CDR3 has 15 residues. CDR3 DNA sequence: TGCGCCAGCAGCCAATGGATGGCGACAGAAGATGAGCGGTTCTTC. Translating gives CASSQWMATEDERFF.

This clonotype was counted at least ten times. The J gene is TRBJ2-6, the V gene TRBV20-1; D unresolved. The germline V gene has CDR1 DFQATT and CDR2 SNEGSKA (reference sequence). With 0 bases removed from V and 2 bases from J, the gap between germline ends came to 5 bases. The CDR3 covers 14 residues. The CDR3 loop reads CSARDQPGANVLTF. In nucleotides, the CDR3 is TGCAGTGCTAGAGACCAACCTGGGGCCAACGTCCTGACTTTC.

This clonotype was seen only once. A junction end diverges from the germline sequence, so it may reflect a read error. The rearrangement uses TRBV10-3 and TRBJ2-5; a weak D match, TRBD2 (7 bases). The CDR3 is made up of 16 amino acids. Germline loops: CDR1 ENHRY, CDR2 SYGVKD. The CDR3 DNA reads TGTGTCATCAGTGGGGGGGCTAGCGGCCTCCCAGAGACCCAGTACTTC. It translates to CVISGGASGLPETQYF.

The J gene is TRBJ2-2, the V gene TRBV3-1; no clear D. Germline loops: CDR1 LGHDT, CDR2 YNNKEL (reference sequence). The CDR3 is 13 amino acids. V shed 1 base and J shed 6 bases, with 6 bases lying between them. CDR3 coding DNA: TGTGCCAGCAGCCAAGTTTGGTCCGGGGAGCTGTTTTTT. Residues: CASSQVWSGELFF.

The sample holds many counts of this clonotype. The genes are TRBV28 and TRBJ2-7, with D possibly matching TRBD1 (5 bases). V lost 3 bases and J lost 2, with 8 bases in between. The germline V gene encodes CDR1 MDHEN and CDR2 SYDVKM. The CDR3 covers 13 residues. CDR3 bases: TGTGCCAGCAGTTTTGGACACCCCTACGAGCAGTACTTC. Residues: CASSFGHPYEQYF.

With respect to this clonotype: Since a much larger clone is just one base distant, this may be a read error. V and J are TRBV5-1 and TRBJ2-1; D is unresolved. The CDR3 has 12 amino acids. Germline CDR1 and CDR2: SGHRS and YFSETQ. The CDR3 DNA sequence: TGCGCCGGCAGCTTGAGGATCAATGAGCAGTTCTTC. It codes for CAGSLRINEQFF.

This clonotype was seen more than once but under ten times. This chain joins TRBV29-1 and TRBJ2-5; TRBD1 agrees at 9 bases. Germline V CDR1 and CDR2: SQVTM, ANQGSEA. The J segment lost 4 bases and the V segment lost 3 bases, leaving 9 bases of the junction unmatched. The length of the CDR3 is 15 residues. Here the CDR3 reads CSVDLATGGGETQYF. The CDR3 DNA follows: TGCAGCGTTGATCTTGCGACAGGGGGGGGAGAGACCCAGTACTTC.

This clonotype came up a few times. The CDR3, as DNA: TGTGCCAGCAAAGGGGCGGGGATCCAAGAGACCCAGTACTTC. Protein product: CASKGAGIQETQYF. V and J are TRBV2 and TRBJ2-5; D might be TRBD2 (6 bases). V was pared by 7 bases and J by 1 base, with 13 bases between. The CDR3 length is 14 residues. The germline CDR1 and CDR2 sequences are SNHLY and FYNNEI.

This clonotype appeared many times. The V and J genes are TRBV10-2 and TRBJ2-7; 10 bases align to TRBD2. This CDR3 spans 13 amino acids. From germline, CDR1 is WSHSY and CDR2 SAAADI. J gave up 0 bases and V 11 bases, and 4 bases lay outside the gene matches. The DNA of the CDR3 is TGCGCCCGCGAGCGGGAGGGCTCCTACGAGCAGTACTTC. This codes for CAREREGSYEQYF.

The rearrangement joins TRBV20-1 to TRBJ2-7; D may be TRBD2 (7 bases). The germline V gene encodes CDR1 DFQATT and CDR2 SNEGSKA (reference sequence). This CDR3 comprises 13 residues. V lost 8 bases and J lost 5, with 19 bases in between. In nucleotides, the CDR3 is TGCAGTCTAAGTGGGGGGGCCGGGAACGAGCAGTACTTC. Translating it yields CSLSGGAGNEQYF.

The V call is TRBV9, the J call TRBJ2-5, with D perhaps TRBD2 (6 bases). The V end was cut by 2 bases, the J end by 5 bases, with 13 bases between. The V gene's germline CDR1 is SGDLS and CDR2 YYNGEE. The CDR3 consists of 14 residues. Here the CDR3 reads CASSVGRGGETQYF. In DNA form, the CDR3 reads TGTGCCAGCAGCGTCGGGCGGGGCGGGGAGACCCAGTACTTC.

The chain links TRBV2 to TRBJ2-5; D is possibly TRBD1 (6 bases). The V end lost 6 bases, the J end lost 7 bases, and 15 bases lay between the germline ends. Germline-derived CDR1 and CDR2 are SNHLY and FYNNEI. The CDR3 sequence is 13 residues long. The DNA of the CDR3 is TGTGCCAGCAGGGGTCCAGGGGAAGTGACCCAGTACTTC. This sequence encodes CASRGPGEVTQYF. Combining the CDR3 with reference TRBV2 and TRBJ2-5 gives the whole variable domain EPEVTQTPSHQVTQMGQEVILRCVPISNHLYFYWYRQILGQKVEFLVSFYNNEISEKSEIFDDQFSVERPDGSNFTLKIRSTKLEDSAMYFCASRGPGEVTQYFGPGTRLLVL.

This clonotype was recorded many times. At one end the junction does not follow the germline gene, possibly because of a read error. The rearrangement joins TRBV5-1 to TRBJ2-1; possibly TRBD2 for D (6 bases). The CDR3 contains 13 residues. Germline CDR1 is SGHRS and CDR2 is YFSETQ. CDR3 residues: CASSSLAYNEQFF. The CDR3 region has the DNA TGTGCCAGCAGCTCCCTAGCGTACAATGAGCAGTTCTTC.

This chain uses TRBV12-3 or TRBV12-4 with TRBJ1-2, with TRBD1 matching 7 bases. The CDR3 runs 12 residues. The V and J ends lost 7 bases and 2 bases, in that order; junction bases with no gene match: 1. Written as DNA, the CDR3 is TGTGCCAGCAACAGGGGAAACTATGGCTACACCTTC. Translated, it gives CASNRGNYGYTF.

The chain recombines TRBV2 with TRBJ2-5; tentative D call: TRBD1 (6 bases). The CDR3 consists of 13 residues. V gave up 6 bases and J gave up 5 bases, with 13 bases separating them. CDR1 and CDR2 from the germline V gene are SNHLY and FYNNEI. The CDR3 region has the DNA TGTGCCAGCAGGAAGACAGGTTCGGAGACCCAGTACTTC. It codes for CASRKTGSETQYF. The full variable domain, completed using reference TRBV2 and TRBJ2-5, is EPEVTQTPSHQVTQMGQEVILRCVPISNHLYFYWYRQILGQKVEFLVSFYNNEISEKSEIFDDQFSVERPDGSNFTLKIRSTKLEDSAMYFCASRKTGSETQYFGPGTRLLVL.

This clonotype was detected ten times or more. V usage is TRBV7-9 and J usage is TRBJ2-7; no definite D call. Germline V lookup: CDR1 SEHNR, CDR2 FQNEAQ (reference sequence). The germline V and J ends were trimmed by 7 bases and 6 bases, with 19 bases remaining between them. This CDR3 has 14 residues. Written as DNA, the CDR3 is TGTGCCAGCAATACAGATATATCCCTCGGCGAGCAGTACTTC. Translation gives CASNTDISLGEQYF.

This clonotype was seen a handful of times. The J gene is TRBJ1-2, the V gene TRBV29-1; 7 nucleotides line up with TRBD1. Germline CDR1 SQVTM, CDR2 ANQGSEA. Germline trimming cut 6 bases from V and 2 bases from J; bases unmatched to any gene: 3. CDR3 length: 12 residues. Written as DNA, the CDR3 is TGCAGCGTGACAGGGCCCAACTATGGCTACACCTTC. Protein sequence: CSVTGPNYGYTF.

The sample holds many counts of this clonotype. The V gene is TRBV20-1, the J gene TRBJ2-5, with 16 nucleotides matching TRBD2. This CDR3 spans 16 amino acids. V dropped 1 base and J dropped 7; count of bases not matched to a gene: 6. Looked up from germline, CDR1 is DFQATT and CDR2 is SNEGSKA (reference sequence). This CDR3 is CSARVGTSGGAGTQYF. Written as DNA, the CDR3 is TGCAGTGCTAGAGTTGGGACTAGCGGGGGGGCAGGGACCCAGTACTTC.

This clonotype has more than one count but fewer than ten. This may arise from a read error, as a much more abundant clone is one base away. The chain couples TRBV20-1 to TRBJ2-7, with 8 bases that match TRBD2. With V trimmed by 6 bases and J by 0 bases, 7 bases remained unmatched. Germline values: CDR1 DFQATT, CDR2 SNEGSKA (reference sequence). The CDR3 spans 14 residues. CDR3 sequence reads: CSAAPTSVSYEQYF. CDR3 nucleotides: TGCAGTGCAGCTCCGACTAGCGTCTCCTACGAGCAGTACTTC.